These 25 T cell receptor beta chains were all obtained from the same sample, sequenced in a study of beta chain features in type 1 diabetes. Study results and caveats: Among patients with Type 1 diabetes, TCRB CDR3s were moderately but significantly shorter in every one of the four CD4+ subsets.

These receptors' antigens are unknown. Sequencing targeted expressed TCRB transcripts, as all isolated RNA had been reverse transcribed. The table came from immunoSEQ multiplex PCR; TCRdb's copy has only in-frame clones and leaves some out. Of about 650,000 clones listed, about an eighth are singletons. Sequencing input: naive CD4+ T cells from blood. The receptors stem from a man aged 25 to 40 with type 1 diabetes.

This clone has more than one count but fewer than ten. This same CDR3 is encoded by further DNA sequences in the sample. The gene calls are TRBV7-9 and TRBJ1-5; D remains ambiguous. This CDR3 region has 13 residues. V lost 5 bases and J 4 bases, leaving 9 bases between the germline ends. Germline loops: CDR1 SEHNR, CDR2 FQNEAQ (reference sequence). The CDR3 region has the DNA TGTGCCAGCAGCGAGACTGCAAATCAGCCCCAGCATTTT. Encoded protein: CASSETANQPQHF.

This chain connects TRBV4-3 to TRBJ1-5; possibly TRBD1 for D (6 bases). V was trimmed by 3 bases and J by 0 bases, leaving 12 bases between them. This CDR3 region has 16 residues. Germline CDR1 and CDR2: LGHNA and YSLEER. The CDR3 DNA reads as TGCGCCAGCAGCCAGACCAGGGGAGGTAGCAATCAGCCCCAGCATTTT. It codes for CASSQTRGGSNQPQHF.

CDR3 DNA sequence: TGTGCCAGCAGTTTGGAGGGGGGGCTTTTTAATGAGCAGTTCTTC. It specifies CASSLEGGLFNEQFF. The rearrangement uses TRBV27 and TRBJ2-1; D is perhaps TRBD2 (7 bases). The germline V gene encodes CDR1 MNHEY and CDR2 SMNVEV (reference sequence). Trimming left V 3 bases short and J 7 bases short, with 16 bases between. The CDR3 length is 15 residues.

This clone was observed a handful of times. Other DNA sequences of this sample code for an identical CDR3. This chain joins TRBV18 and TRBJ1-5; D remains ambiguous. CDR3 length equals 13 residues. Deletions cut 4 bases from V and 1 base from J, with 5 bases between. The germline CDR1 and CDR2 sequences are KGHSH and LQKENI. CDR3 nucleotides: TGTGCCAGCTCACAGGGAAGCAATCAGCCCCAGCATTTT. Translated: CASSQGSNQPQHF.

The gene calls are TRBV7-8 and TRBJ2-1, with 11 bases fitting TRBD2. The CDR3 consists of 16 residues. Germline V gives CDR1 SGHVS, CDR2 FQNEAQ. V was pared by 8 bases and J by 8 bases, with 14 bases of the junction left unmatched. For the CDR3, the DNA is TGTGCCAGCTCTCCTAGTAGCGGGGGGGCCTCGGATGAGCAGTTCTTC. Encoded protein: CASSPSSGGASDEQFF.

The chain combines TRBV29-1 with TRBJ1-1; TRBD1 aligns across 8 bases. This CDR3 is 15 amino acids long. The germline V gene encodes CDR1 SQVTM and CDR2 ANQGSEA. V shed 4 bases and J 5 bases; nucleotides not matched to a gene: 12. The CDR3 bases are TGCAGCGTTGCTAGAGGACAGGGTGGAGAAACTGAAGCTTTCTTT. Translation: CSVARGQGGETEAFF.

CDR3 bases: TGCGCCAGCAGTCACCCCTTTGGTTCGGTTTCTCGGACGGCAGATACGCAGTATTTT. The encoded protein is CASSHPFGSVSRTADTQYF. V usage is TRBV23-1 and J usage is TRBJ2-3; D gene uncertain. TRBV23-1 is designated an ORF whose function remains uncertain. The CDR3 length is 19 residues. The ends were cut back, 3 bases at V and 4 bases at J, with 26 bases in the middle.

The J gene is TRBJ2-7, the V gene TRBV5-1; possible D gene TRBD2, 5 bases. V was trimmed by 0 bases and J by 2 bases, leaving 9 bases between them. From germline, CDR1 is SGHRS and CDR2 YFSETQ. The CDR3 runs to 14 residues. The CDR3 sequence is CASSLGKEAYEQYF. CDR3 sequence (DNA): TGCGCCAGCAGCTTGGGGAAGGAGGCCTACGAGCAGTACTTC.

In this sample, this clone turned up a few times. CDR3 bases: TGCAGCGTTGCCATGGGACAGATATCGTCCTATGGCTACACCTTC. It codes for CSVAMGQISSYGYTF. This chain joins TRBV29-1 and TRBJ1-2, with 7 bases fitting TRBD1. With 4 bases clipped from V and 4 bases from J, the junction kept 12 bases outside the gene matches. There are 15 residues in the CDR3. Germline CDR1 reads SQVTM; CDR2 reads ANQGSEA.

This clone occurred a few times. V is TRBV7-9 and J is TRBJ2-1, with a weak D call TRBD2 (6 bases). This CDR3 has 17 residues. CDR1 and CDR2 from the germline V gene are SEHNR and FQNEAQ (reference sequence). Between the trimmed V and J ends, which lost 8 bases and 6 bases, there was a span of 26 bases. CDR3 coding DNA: TGTGCCAGCGTGGGCCAGAATGAGCGGGCTCCTCTCAATGAGCAGTTCTTC. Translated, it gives CASVGQNERAPLNEQFF.

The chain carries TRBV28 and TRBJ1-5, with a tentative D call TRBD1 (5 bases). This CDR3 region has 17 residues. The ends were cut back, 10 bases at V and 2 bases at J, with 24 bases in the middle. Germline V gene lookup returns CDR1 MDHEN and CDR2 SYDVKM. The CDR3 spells CAIRDSFLYKGNQPQHF. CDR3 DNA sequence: TGTGCCATCAGAGACAGTTTTCTCTATAAAGGCAATCAGCCCCAGCATTTT.

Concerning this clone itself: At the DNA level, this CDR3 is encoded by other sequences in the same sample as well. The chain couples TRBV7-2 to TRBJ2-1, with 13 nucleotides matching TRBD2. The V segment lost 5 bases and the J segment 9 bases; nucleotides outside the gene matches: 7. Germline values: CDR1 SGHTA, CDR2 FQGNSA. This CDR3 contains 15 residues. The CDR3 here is CASSPTSGGAGEQFF. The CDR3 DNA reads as TGTGCCAGCAGCCCTACTAGCGGGGGGGCCGGTGAGCAGTTCTTC.

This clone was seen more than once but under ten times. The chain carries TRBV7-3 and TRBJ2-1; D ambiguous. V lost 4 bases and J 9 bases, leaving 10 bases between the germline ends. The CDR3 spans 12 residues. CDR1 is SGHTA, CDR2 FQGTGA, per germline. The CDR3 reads CASSSEQGEQFF. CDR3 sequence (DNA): TGTGCCAGCAGCTCCGAGCAAGGTGAGCAGTTCTTC.

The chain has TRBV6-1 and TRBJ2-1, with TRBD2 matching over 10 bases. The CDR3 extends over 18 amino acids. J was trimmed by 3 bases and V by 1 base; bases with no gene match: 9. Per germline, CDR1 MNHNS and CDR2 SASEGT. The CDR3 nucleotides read TGTGCCAGCAGTGAAGTTCTTAGCGGGGGGCAATACTACAATGAGCAGTTCTTC. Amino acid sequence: CASSEVLSGGQYYNEQFF.

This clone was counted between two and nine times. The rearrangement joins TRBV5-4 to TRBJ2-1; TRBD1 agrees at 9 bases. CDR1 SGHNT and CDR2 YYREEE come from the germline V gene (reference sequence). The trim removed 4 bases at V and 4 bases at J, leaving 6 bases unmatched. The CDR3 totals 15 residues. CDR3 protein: CASSPEDRGYNEQFF. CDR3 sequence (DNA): TGTGCCAGCAGCCCGGAGGACAGGGGTTACAATGAGCAGTTCTTC.

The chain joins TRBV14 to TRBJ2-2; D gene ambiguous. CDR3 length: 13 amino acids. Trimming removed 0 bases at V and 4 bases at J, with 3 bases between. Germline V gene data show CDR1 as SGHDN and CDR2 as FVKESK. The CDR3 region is CASSQEFTGELFF. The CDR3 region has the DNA TGTGCCAGCAGCCAAGAATTCACCGGGGAGCTGTTTTTT.

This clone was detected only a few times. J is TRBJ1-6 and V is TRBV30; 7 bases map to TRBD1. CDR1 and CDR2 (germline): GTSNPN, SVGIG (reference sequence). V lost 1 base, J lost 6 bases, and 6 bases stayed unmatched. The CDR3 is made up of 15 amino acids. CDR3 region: CAWSEPQGVNSPLHF. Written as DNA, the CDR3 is TGTGCCTGGAGTGAGCCTCAGGGGGTTAATTCACCCCTCCACTTT.

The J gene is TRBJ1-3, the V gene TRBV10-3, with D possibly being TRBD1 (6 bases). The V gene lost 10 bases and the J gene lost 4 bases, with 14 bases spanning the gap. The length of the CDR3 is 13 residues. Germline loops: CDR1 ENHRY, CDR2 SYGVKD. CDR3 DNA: TGTGCCACGTTACAGGGAGTCGGAAACACCATATATTTT. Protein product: CATLQGVGNTIYF.

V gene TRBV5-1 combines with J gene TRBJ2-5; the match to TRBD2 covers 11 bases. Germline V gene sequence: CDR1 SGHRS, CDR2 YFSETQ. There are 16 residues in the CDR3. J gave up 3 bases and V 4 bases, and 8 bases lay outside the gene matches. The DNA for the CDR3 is TGCGCCAGCAGCACCGGACCGACTAGCGGGAAAGAGACCCAGTACTTC. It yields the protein CASSTGPTSGKETQYF.

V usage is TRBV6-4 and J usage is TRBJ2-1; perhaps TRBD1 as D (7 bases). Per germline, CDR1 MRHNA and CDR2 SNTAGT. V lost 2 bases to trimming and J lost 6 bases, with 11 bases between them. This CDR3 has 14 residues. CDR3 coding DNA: TGTGCCAGCAGTGACCAGGGGGGCGGCAATGAGCAGTTCTTC. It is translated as CASSDQGGGNEQFF.

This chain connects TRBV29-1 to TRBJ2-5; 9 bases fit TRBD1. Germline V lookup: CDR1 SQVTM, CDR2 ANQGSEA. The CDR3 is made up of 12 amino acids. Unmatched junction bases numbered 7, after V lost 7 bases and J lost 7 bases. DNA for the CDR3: TGCAGCGCCCGGGGACAGGGACGGACCCAGTACTTC. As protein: CSARGQGRTQYF.

This CDR3 is CASSLRSRGNSPLHF. Here the CDR3 DNA reads TGTGCCAGCAGCTTACGGTCGCGGGGTAATTCACCCCTCCACTTT. The rearrangement joins TRBV7-2 to TRBJ1-6; the D is unclear. CDR1 is SGHTA, CDR2 FQGNSA, per germline. Trimming cost V 2 bases and J 6 bases, with 11 bases left between them. CDR3 size: 15 residues.

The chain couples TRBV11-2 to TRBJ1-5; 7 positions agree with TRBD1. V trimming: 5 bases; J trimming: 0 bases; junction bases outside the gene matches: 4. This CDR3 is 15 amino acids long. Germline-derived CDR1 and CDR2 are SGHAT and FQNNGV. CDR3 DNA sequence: TGTGCCAGCAGCCGGGACAGTTATAGCAATCAGCCCCAGCATTTT. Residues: CASSRDSYSNQPQHF.

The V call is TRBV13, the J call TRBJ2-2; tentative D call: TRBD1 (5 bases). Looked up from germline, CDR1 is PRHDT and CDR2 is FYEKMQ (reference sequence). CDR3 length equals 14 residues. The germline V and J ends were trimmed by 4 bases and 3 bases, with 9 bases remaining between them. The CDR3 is CASSSDSYTGELFF. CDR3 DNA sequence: TGTGCCAGCAGCTCCGACAGTTACACCGGGGAGCTGTTTTTT.

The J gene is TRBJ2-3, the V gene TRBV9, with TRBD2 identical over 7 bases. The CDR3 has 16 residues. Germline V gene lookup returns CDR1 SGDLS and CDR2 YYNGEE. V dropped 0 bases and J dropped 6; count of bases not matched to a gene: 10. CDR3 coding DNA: TGTGCCAGCAGCGTAGCTGGCGGGGGAGCATGGGATACGCAGTATTTT. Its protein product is CASSVAGGGAWDTQYF.